This T cell receptor beta chain was recorded in a study of blood T cell repertoires in COVID-19. Study details: Material from acute and convalescent COVID-19 was sourced from the United States, Italy and Spain. The cDNA or gDNA used as material had been derived from T cells, B-cell-depleted T cells, or PBMCs.

The CDR3 loop spans 13 amino acids. The germline gives CDR1 MDHEN, CDR2 SYDVKM. Trimming took 10 bases from V and 5 from J; bases not matched to a gene: 8. Sequencing was performed with immunoSEQ multiplex PCR; in TCRdb, only in-frame clones are kept and a portion is missing. This sample has approximately 85,000 clones, with about 90% found just once. This receptor was identified in a woman between 50 and 59 years old in a cohort sampled during active COVID-19. V usage is TRBV28 and J usage is TRBJ2-7, with 10 bases aligning to TRBD1. The specimen was peripheral blood. DNA for the CDR3: TGTGCCACCATGGGACAGGGGAAAAACGAGCAGTACTTC. It translates to CATMGQGKNEQYF.